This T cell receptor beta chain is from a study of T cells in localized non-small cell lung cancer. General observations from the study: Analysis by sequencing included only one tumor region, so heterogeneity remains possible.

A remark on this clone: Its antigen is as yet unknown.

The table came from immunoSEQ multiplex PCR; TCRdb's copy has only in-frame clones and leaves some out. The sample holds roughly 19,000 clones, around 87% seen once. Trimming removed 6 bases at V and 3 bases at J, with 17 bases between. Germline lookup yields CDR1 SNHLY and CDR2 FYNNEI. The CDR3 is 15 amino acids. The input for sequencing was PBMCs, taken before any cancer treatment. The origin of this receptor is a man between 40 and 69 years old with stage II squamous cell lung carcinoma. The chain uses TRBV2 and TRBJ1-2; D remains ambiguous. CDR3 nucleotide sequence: TGTGCCAGCAGAGCTAATACCGGGCCTTACTATGGCTACACCTTC. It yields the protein CASRANTGPYYGYTF.